The source of this TCR beta chain is a study of response to subunit inactivated influenza vaccine. This clonotype showed up many times. Its antigen is currently unknown. Using its own MiXCR run on the RT-PCR reads, TCRdb lists one record per CDR3 protein. The sample lists about 190,000 distinct CDR3 sequences; approximately 15% were seen once. CDR1 and CDR2 from the germline V gene are SQVTM and ANQGSEA. V lost 0 bases and J lost 4; bases outside the gene matches: 9. CDR3 length equals 15 residues. Study-wide findings and caveats: Authors proposed each seasonal influenza vaccination draws in few new T cells.

Here the sequenced sample was CD8+ T cells sorted from PBMCs, taken roughly 5 days after vaccination. This chain connects TRBV29-1 to TRBJ2-7, with 7 bases identical to TRBD1. This clonotype originated in a man in his fifties or sixties who received an inactivated influenza vaccine. The CDR3 loop reads CSVEDLGAGGYEQYF. In DNA, the CDR3 is TGCAGCGTTGAAGATCTAGGGGCAGGGGGATACGAGCAGTACTTC.